The present TCR beta chain was sequenced within a study of cytomegalovirus exposure and HLA in healthy donors. 60 Vbeta and 13 Jbeta primers were used in PCR. Measured with immunoSEQ multiplex PCR; TCRdb has only the in-frame clones, and not every one. The sample records 150,000 to 200,000 clones, 70% to 85% being singletons. This CDR3 region has 16 residues. The germline gives CDR1 MRHNA, CDR2 SNTAGT. V dropped 6 bases and J dropped 4; count of bases not matched to a gene: 6. This sequence originates from a male donor in good health and CMV-seronegative. V gene TRBV6-4 combines with J gene TRBJ2-2; 12 bases align to TRBD2. Sequencing was carried out using PBMCs. This CDR3 reads CASRRLAGDPTGELFF. The CDR3 DNA is TGTGCCAGCAGAAGACTAGCGGGAGACCCCACCGGGGAGCTGTTTTTT.